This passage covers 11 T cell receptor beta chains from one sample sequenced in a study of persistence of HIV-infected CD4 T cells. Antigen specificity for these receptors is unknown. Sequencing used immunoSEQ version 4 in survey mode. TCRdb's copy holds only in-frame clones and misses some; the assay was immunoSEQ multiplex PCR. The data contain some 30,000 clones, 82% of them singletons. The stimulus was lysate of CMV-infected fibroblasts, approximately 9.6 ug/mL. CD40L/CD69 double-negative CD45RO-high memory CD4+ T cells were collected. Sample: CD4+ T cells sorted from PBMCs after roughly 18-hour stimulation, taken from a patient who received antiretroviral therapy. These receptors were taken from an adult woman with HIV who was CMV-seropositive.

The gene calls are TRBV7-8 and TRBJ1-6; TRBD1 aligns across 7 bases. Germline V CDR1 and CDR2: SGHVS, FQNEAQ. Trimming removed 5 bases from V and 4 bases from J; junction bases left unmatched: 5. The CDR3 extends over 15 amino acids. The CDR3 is CASSELGQYNSPLHF. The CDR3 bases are TGTGCCAGCAGCGAATTGGGACAGTATAATTCACCCCTCCACTTT.

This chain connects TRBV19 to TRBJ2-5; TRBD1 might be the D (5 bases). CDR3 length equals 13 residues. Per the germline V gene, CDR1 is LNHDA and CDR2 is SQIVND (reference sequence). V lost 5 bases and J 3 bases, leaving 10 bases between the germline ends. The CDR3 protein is CASSGARKETQYF. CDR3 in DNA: TGTGCCAGTAGTGGGGCTCGTAAAGAGACCCAGTACTTC.

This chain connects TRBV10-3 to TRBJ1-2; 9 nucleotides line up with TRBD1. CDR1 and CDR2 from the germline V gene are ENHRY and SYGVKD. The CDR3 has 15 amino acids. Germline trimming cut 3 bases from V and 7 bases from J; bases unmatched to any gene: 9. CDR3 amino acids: CAISDSQGASAGYTF. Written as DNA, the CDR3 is TGTGCCATCAGTGACTCACAGGGGGCCTCGGCTGGCTACACCTTC.

CDR3 sequence: CASRLGGGNTIYF. The DNA of the CDR3 is TGTGCCAGCAGGCTAGGTGGTGGAAACACCATATATTTT. V is TRBV12-3 or TRBV12-4 and J is TRBJ1-3; D unclear. Trimming left V 6 bases short and J 3 bases short, with 9 bases between. CDR3 length: 13 residues.

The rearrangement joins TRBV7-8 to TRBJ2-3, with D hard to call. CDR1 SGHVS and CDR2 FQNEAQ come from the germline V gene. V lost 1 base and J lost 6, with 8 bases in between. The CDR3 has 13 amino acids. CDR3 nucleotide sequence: TGTGCCAGCAGCTTAGGTAGTGGGGATACGCAGTATTTT. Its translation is CASSLGSGDTQYF.

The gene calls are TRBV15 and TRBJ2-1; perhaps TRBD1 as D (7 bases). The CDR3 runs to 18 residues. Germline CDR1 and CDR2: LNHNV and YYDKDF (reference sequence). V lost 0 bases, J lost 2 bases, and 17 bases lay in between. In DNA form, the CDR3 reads TGTGCCACCAGCAGAGATAAGGGGGGAGACAGGGCCTACAATGAGCAGTTCTTC. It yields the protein CATSRDKGGDRAYNEQFF.

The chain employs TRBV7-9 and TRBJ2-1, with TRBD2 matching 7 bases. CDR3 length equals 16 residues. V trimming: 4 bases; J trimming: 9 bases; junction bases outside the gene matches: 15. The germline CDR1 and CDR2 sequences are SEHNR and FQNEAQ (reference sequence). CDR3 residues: CASSSHAPTSVGEQFF. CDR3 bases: TGTGCCAGCAGCTCACACGCCCCTACTAGCGTGGGTGAGCAGTTCTTC.

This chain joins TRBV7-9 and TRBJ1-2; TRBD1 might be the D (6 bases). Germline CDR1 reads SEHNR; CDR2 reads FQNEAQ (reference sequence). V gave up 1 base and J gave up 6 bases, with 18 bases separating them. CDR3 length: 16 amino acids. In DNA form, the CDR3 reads TGTGCCAGCAGCTTAGGAAGACAGGCATCACTTAATGGCTACACCTTC. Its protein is CASSLGRQASLNGYTF.

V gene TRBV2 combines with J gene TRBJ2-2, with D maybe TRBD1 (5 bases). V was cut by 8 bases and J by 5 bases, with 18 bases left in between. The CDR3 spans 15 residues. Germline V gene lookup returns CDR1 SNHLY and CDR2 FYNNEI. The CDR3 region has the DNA TGTGCCAGCTCTCCGGGTCTAGGGGTAACCGGGGAGCTGTTTTTT. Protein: CASSPGLGVTGELFF.

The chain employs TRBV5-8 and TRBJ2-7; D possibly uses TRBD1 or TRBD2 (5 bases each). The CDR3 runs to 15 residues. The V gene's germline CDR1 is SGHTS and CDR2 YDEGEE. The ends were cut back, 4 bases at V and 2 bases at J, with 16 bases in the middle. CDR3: CASSPPPGRTYEQYF. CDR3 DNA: TGTGCCAGCAGCCCCCCTCCGGGACGGACCTACGAGCAGTACTTC.

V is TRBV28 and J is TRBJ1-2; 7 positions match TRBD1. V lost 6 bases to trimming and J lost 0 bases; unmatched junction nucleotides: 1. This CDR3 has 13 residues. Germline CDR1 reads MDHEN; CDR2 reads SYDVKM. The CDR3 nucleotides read TGTGCCAGCAGGACAGGGCCTAACTATGGCTACACCTTC. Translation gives CASRTGPNYGYTF.